Listed below are T cell receptor beta chains from one sample, sequenced in a study of T cells in Graves' hyperthyroidism and ophthalmopathy. Each CDR3 protein gets one entry after TCRdb re-called the multiplex PCR reads with MiXCR. Among 700,000 to 850,000 distinct CDR3 sequences, 35% were seen once, and the ten largest hold less than 40%. The sample was blood. The receptors stem from a woman aged 40 to 50 with Graves' hyperthyroidism. Each CDR3 is given with its conserved first and last residue. A D gene is named only where the DNA matches it firmly. Size values are once, few and many counts, or a class for expanded clones, and some rows have none.

>-|many|TRBJ2-2|TRBV7-2
CASSSPRVVAGELFF
TGTGCCAGCAGCTCGCCCAGGGTCGTAGCCGGGGAGCTGTTTTTT
>TRBD1|-|TRBJ2-6|TRBV11-2
CASSSDRGPGANVLTF
TGTGCCAGCAGCTCCGACAGGGGACCTGGGGCCAACGTCCTGACTTTC
>TRBD1|-|TRBJ1-4|TRBV5-1
CASSLGQGGPSGEKLFF
TGCGCCAGCAGCCTAGGACAGGGAGGCCCCTCGGGCGAAAAACTGTTTTTT
>TRBD2|-|TRBJ2-5|TRBV6-5
CAGSLTSGRAMKTQYF
TGTGCCGGATCCCTGACTAGCGGGAGGGCCATGAAGACCCAGTACTTC
>-|-|TRBJ1-6|TRBV6-5
CASSYSSGRDSPLHF
TGTGCCAGCAGTTACTCGTCAGGGCGGGATTCACCCCTCCACTTT
>TRBD2|-|TRBJ2-1|TRBV25-1
CASSESLAGADFREQFF
TGTGCCAGCAGTGAATCGCTAGCGGGAGCTGATTTCAGGGAGCAGTTCTTC
>TRBD1|-|TRBJ1-2|TRBV10-3
CASNTIYRTGGADGYGYTF
TGTGCCAGCAACACAATCTACCGGACAGGGGGCGCGGATGGCTATGGCTACACCTTC
>TRBD2|many|TRBJ2-7|TRBV7-9
CASSLDQRGVYEQYF
TGTGCCAGCAGCCTAGACCAGCGGGGGGTATACGAGCAGTACTTC
>-|many|TRBJ2-5|TRBV29-1
CSVEQADVQETQYF
TGCAGCGTTGAACAGGCGGATGTCCAAGAGACCCAGTACTTC
>-|once|TRBJ1-3|TRBV20-1
CSARDSTGDTIYF
TGCAGTGCTAGAGATTCCACGGGAGACACCATATATTTT
>TRBD1|few|TRBJ1-1|TRBV7-8
CASSSLRDRRNTEAFF
TGTGCCAGCAGCTCCCTCCGGGACAGAAGAAACACTGAAGCTTTCTTT
>-|many|TRBJ2-7|TRBV7-9
CASSLMGRHEQYF
TGTGCCAGCAGCTTAATGGGGAGGCACGAGCAGTACTTC
>TRBD1|-|TRBJ2-2|TRBV20-1
CSAQGRTRTGYGELFF
TGCAGTGCTCAGGGGAGGACTCGGACAGGGTACGGGGAGCTGTTTTTT
>-|-|TRBJ1-2|TRBV10-3
CAAAGFYGYTF
TGTGCCGCGGCGGGGTTCTATGGCTACACCTTC
>TRBD1|-|TRBJ2-7|TRBV6-5
CASSYSYWDRDYEQYF
TGTGCCAGCAGTTACTCGTATTGGGACAGGGACTACGAGCAGTACTTC
>-|many|TRBJ2-7|TRBV10-3
CAISESSEGPYEQYF
TGTGCCATCAGTGAGTCTTCGGAGGGGCCCTACGAGCAGTACTTC
>-|many|TRBJ1-6|TRBV3-1
CASSQAKVSPLHF
TGTGCCAGCAGCCAAGCAAAAGTTTCACCCCTCCACTTT
>-|few|TRBJ2-6|TRBV7-9
CASSQEGGVGFSGANVLTF
TGCGCCAGCAGCCAAGAAGGAGGGGTAGGGTTCTCTGGGGCCAACGTCCTGACTTTC
>TRBD2|few|TRBJ2-2|TRBV6-5
CASSHKGLAGTGELFF
TGTGCCAGCAGTCACAAGGGACTAGCGGGGACCGGGGAGCTGTTTTTT
>-|-|TRBJ2-2|TRBV10-2
CASRARAGELFF
TGCGCCAGCAGGGCCAGGGCCGGGGAGCTGTTTTTT
>-|-|TRBJ1-1|TRBV7-9
CASSLVLNSEAFF
TGTGCCAGCAGCTTAGTTCTTAACAGTGAAGCTTTCTTT
>-|-|TRBJ1-2|TRBV4-2
CASSQASGARENYGYTF
TGTGCCAGCAGCCAAGCCTCAGGGGCAAGAGAGAACTATGGCTACACCTTC
>-|-|TRBJ1-3|TRBV5-1
CASSSGLRNTIYF
TGTGCCAGCAGCTCAGGGTTGAGGAACACCATATATTTT
>-|many|TRBJ1-1|TRBV5-1
CASSLSIGTRGTEAFF
TGCGCCAGCAGCTTGTCAATCGGGACCCGAGGAACTGAAGCTTTCTTT
>TRBD1|few|TRBJ1-6|TRBV10-2
CASSESTGINSPLHF
TGCGCCAGCAGTGAGTCGACAGGGATCAATTCACCCCTCCACTTT
>-|-|TRBJ1-1|TRBV10-2
CASSPGGKGTEAFF
TGTGCCAGCTCCCCCGGGGGTAAAGGAACTGAAGCTTTCTTT
>TRBD1|many|TRBJ1-2|TRBV10-3
CAISESGTGTSYTF
TGTGCCATCAGTGAGTCGGGGACAGGGACAAGCTACACCTTC
>-|-|TRBJ2-2|TRBV7-9
CASRRDTGELLF
TGTGCCAGCAGGAGGGACACCGGGGAGCTGCTTTTT
>TRBD1|many|TRBJ2-7|TRBV19
CASSTQGAYEQYF
TGTGCCAGTAGTACGCAGGGGGCCTACGAGCAGTACTTC
>TRBD1|many|TRBJ1-6|TRBV4-3
CASSQGQASNSPLHF
TGCGCCAGCAGCCAGGGACAGGCCTCCAATTCACCCCTCCACTTT
>-|once|TRBJ1-2|TRBV10-3
CAISAGGPGNTF
TGTGCCATCAGTGCCGGGGGGCCTGGAAACACCTTC
>-|-|TRBJ2-7|TRBV6-1
CASSPTRGPSSYEQYF
TGTGCCAGCTCACCTACCAGGGGTCCCAGCTCCTACGAGCAGTACTTC
>-|many|TRBJ1-5|TRBV7-8
CASSPLAVGNQPQHF
TGTGCCAGCAGCCCTTTGGCCGTCGGCAATCAGCCCCAGCATTTT
>-|-|TRBJ1-5|TRBV6-6
CASQKSRTASNQPQHF
TGTGCCAGCCAAAAATCGAGGACGGCTAGCAATCAGCCCCAGCATTTT
>-|-|TRBJ2-7|TRBV12-3/TRBV12-4
CASSLVAAHEQYF
TGTGCCAGCAGTTTGGTGGCGGCTCACGAGCAGTACTTC
>TRBD1|-|TRBJ2-3|TRBV20-1
CSAHLIGTGATDTQYF
TGCAGTGCTCACCTCATTGGGACAGGGGCGACAGATACGCAGTATTTT
>-|few|TRBJ2-5|TRBV5-6
CASSLAVIDFAPQETQYF
TGTGCCAGCAGCTTGGCGGTTATCGACTTTGCCCCTCAAGAGACCCAGTACTTC
>-|many|TRBJ1-2|TRBV15
CATSRDFPTQANYGYTF
TGTGCCACCAGCAGAGATTTCCCTACTCAAGCGAACTATGGCTACACCTTC
>-|few|TRBJ2-6|TRBV5-6
CASGDQGTGANVLTF
TGTGCCAGCGGAGATCAGGGAACTGGGGCCAACGTCCTGACTTTC